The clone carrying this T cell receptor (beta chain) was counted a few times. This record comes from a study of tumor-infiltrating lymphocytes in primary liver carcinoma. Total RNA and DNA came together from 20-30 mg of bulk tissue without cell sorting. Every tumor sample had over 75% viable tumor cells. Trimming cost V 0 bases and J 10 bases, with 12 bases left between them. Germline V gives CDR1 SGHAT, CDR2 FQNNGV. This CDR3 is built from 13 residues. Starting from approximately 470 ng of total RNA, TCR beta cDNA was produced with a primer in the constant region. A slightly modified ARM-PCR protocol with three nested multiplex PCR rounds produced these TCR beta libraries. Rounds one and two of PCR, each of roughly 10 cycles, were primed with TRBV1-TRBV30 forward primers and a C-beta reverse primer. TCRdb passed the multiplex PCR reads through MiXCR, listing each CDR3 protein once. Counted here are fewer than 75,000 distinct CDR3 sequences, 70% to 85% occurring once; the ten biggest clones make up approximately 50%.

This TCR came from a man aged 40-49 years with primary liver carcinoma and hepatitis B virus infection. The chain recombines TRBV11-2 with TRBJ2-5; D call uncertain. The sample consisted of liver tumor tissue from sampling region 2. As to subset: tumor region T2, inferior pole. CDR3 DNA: TGTGCCAGCAGCTTAGATCAGCGCGGCTTCCAGTACTTC. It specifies CASSLDQRGFQYF.